This T cell receptor (beta chain) came from a study of blood T cell repertoires in COVID-19. The V gene lost 6 bases and the J gene lost 4 bases, with 12 bases spanning the gap. CDR1 is GTSNPN and CDR2 is SVGIG in the germline V gene (reference sequence). The CDR3 extends over 12 amino acids. Original methodology: Estimation of nucleated cell counts was performed using reference gene primer amplification. TCRdb's table, derived via immunoSEQ multiplex PCR, lists solely in-frame clones and lacks some. That table is the source of V, J and clone size, and D and trimming were worked out from the DNA. The data hold about 330,000 clones, with roughly 85% observed a single time.

This clonotype originated in a human donor in a cohort sampled during active COVID-19. Sequencing used peripheral blood. J is TRBJ1-2 and V is TRBV30; weak D call: TRBD1 (6 bases). CDR3 nucleotide sequence: TGTGCCTGTCCCAGGGGCCTCTATGGCTACACCTTC. It specifies CACPRGLYGYTF.